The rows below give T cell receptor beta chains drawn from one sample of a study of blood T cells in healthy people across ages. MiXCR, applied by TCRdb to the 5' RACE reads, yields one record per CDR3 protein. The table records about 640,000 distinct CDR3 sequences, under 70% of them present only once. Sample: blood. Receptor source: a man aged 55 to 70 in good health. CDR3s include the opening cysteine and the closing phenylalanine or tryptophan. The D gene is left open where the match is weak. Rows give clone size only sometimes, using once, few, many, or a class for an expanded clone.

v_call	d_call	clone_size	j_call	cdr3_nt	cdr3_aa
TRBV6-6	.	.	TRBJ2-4	TGTGCCTCAGAGGTGGGGCCCGGGAACATTCAGTACTTC	CASEVGPGNIQYF
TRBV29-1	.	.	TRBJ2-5	TGCAGCGTCGACAAAGGGGGGGGGCGGGAGACCCAGTACTTC	CSVDKGGGRETQYF
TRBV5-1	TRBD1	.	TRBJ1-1	TGCGCCAGCAGCTGGGACAGTAACTTAATGAACACTGAAGCTTTCTTT	CASSWDSNLMNTEAFF
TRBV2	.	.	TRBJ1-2	TGTGCCAGCAAAAGGGGTGGGTTCTATGGCTACACCTTC	CASKRGGFYGYTF
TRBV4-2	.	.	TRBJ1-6	TGTGCCAGCAGCCAAGATGTGGGGCAAGGGGGACCCCTCCACTTT	CASSQDVGQGGPLHF
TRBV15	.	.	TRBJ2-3	TGTGCCACCAGCAGAGATCCCGGGAACACAGATACGCAGTATTTT	CATSRDPGNTDTQYF
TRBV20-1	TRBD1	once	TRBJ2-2	TGCAGTGCGCGTCAGGGGGCGACGGACACCGGGGAGCTGTTTTTT	CSARQGATDTGELFF
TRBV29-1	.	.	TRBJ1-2	TGCAGCGTTGAAAGTGGGGGTGGAGACTATGGCTACACCTTC	CSVESGGGDYGYTF
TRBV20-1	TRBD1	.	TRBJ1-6	TGCAGTGCCACACCCGGGACAGGGGTTTCACCCCTCCACTTT	CSATPGTGVSPLHF
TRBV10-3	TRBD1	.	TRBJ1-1	TGTGCCATCAGGGGGACAGATGAAGCTTTCTTT	CAIRGTDEAFF
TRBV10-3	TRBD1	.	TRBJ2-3	TGTGCCATCAGTGAGTCTGACAGGGCCACAGATACGCAGTATTTT	CAISESDRATDTQYF
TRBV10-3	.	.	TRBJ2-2	TGTGCCATCAGTGATACATCGGCAGTTAACACCGGGGAGCTGTTTTTT	CAISDTSAVNTGELFF
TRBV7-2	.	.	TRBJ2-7	TGTGCCAGCAGCGTAGGTCATTCCTACGAGCAGTACTTC	CASSVGHSYEQYF
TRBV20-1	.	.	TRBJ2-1	TGCAGTGCCCCCGGAAGGAGATTACAAGAGACCCAGTTCTTC	CSAPGRRLQETQFF
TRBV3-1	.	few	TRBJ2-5	TGTGCCAGCAGGTTTCAAGCCCTGGGAGAGACCCAGTACTTC	CASRFQALGETQYF
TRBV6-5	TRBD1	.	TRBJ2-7	TGTGCCAGCAGTAGGGACAGGGGGCGGTACGAGCAGTACTTC	CASSRDRGRYEQYF
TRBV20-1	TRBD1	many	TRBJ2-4	TGCAGTGCTAGTACAATGGGAAGACAGGGGCTGGGCAAAAACATTCAGTACTTC	CSASTMGRQGLGKNIQYF
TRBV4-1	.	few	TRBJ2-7	TGCGCCAGCAGCCAAGACGCCGGGGGACAGCTCCTCTCCTACGAGCAGTACTTC	CASSQDAGGQLLSYEQYF
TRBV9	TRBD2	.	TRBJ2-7	TGTGCCAGCAGCGTAGCCTTTGAAGCGGGGGGCCAATTCTCCTACAATGAGCAGTACTTC	CASSVAFEAGGQFSYNEQYF
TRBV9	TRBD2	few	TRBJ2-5	TGTGCCAGCAGCGTAGGTGCGGGGGGTATCCAAGAGACCCAGTACTTC	CASSVGAGGIQETQYF
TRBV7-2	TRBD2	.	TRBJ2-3	TGTGCCAGCAGCCCGTCTAGCGGGGGGTCTACACATACGCAGTATTTT	CASSPSSGGSTHTQYF
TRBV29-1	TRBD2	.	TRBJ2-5	TGCAGCGTTGCCGGGACTAGCGAAGAGACCCAGTACTTC	CSVAGTSEETQYF
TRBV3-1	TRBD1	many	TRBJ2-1	TGTGCCAGCAGCCTCGGACAGGGGGTCTACAATGAGCAGTTCTTC	CASSLGQGVYNEQFF